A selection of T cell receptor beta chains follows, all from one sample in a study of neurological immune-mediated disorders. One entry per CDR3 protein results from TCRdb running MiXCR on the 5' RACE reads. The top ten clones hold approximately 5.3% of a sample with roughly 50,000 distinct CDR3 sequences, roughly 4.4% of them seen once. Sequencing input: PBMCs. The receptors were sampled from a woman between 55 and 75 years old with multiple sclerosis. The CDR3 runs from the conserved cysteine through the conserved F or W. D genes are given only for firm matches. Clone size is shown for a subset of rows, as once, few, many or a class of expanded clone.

DNA: TGTGCCACCAGCAGAGATCGGAGAAACATTCAGTACTTC
CDR3: CATSRDRRNIQYF
V: TRBV15
J: TRBJ2-4
D: -
size: many

DNA: TGTGCCAGCAGCGTAGGATTAGCGGAGCCGCAGTTCTTC
CDR3: CASSVGLAEPQFF
V: TRBV9
J: TRBJ2-1
D: -
size: many

DNA: TGTGCCAGCAGCCACCAGGGGTGGCTGTACGAGCAGTACTTC
CDR3: CASSHQGWLYEQYF
V: TRBV7-9
J: TRBJ2-7
D: -
size: few

DNA: TGTGCCAGCAGCTTCAAGGACAGCACAGATACGCAGTATTTT
CDR3: CASSFKDSTDTQYF
V: TRBV7-2
J: TRBJ2-3
D: -
size: -

DNA: TGTGCCAGCAGCTTATATTCCCCGGGCACAGATACGCAGTATTTT
CDR3: CASSLYSPGTDTQYF
V: TRBV7-9
J: TRBJ2-3
D: -
size: many

DNA: TGTGCCAGCAGCTTATTGGAGACCCAGTACTTC
CDR3: CASSLLETQYF
V: TRBV7-9
J: TRBJ2-5
D: -
size: -

DNA: TGCGCCAGCAGCCAAGGTGCTGCGACTAGGAGGACAGATACGCAGTATTTT
CDR3: CASSQGAATRRTDTQYF
V: TRBV4-1
J: TRBJ2-3
D: -
size: many

DNA: TGCGCCAGCAGCCAAGACGTGGGGCAGGGGTGGGGCGAGCAGTACTTC
CDR3: CASSQDVGQGWGEQYF
V: TRBV4-3
J: TRBJ2-7
D: -
size: many

DNA: TGTGCCAGCAGCTTACAGGGGTTGTGGACTGAAGCTTTCTTT
CDR3: CASSLQGLWTEAFF
V: TRBV7-2
J: TRBJ1-1
D: -
size: many

DNA: TGTGCCAGCTCCGGACAGTTCTACAATGAGCAGTTCTTC
CDR3: CASSGQFYNEQFF
V: TRBV7-9
J: TRBJ2-1
D: -
size: many

DNA: TGTGCTAGCAGCTTTCCGGGAGAAGAGACCCAGTACTTC
CDR3: CASSFPGEETQYF
V: TRBV7-7
J: TRBJ2-5
D: -
size: -

DNA: TGTGCCAGCAGCTTCTCCCCGAACACTGAAGCTTTCTTT
CDR3: CASSFSPNTEAFF
V: TRBV7-2
J: TRBJ1-1
D: -
size: few